This T cell receptor beta chain stems from a study of T cells in Graves' hyperthyroidism and ophthalmopathy. CDR3 length: 17 amino acids. Trimming pared 3 bases from V and 0 bases from J, leaving 16 bases between. Germline V gene sequence: CDR1 KGHSH, CDR2 LQKENI. This clonotype has a handful of counts. Antigen: not known. Graves' hyperthyroidism was deemed stable given no ophthalmopathy progression within 18 months. Recently diagnosed hyperthyroidism of less than 2 months' duration affected patients aged 18 to 65. General study points: The model's output predicted ophthalmopathy at a median of roughly 6.9 months prior to onset.

It was RNA transcripts that yielded the amplified TCR beta CDR3 regions. First-round RT-PCR targeting the TCR CDR3 was performed with the HTBI primer set. TCRdb re-called the multiplex PCR reads through MiXCR, storing one row per CDR3 protein. The profile shows around 620,000 distinct CDR3 sequences, around 15% of them singletons. The V and J genes are TRBV18 and TRBJ2-3; possible D gene TRBD1, 6 bases. This TCR came from a woman in her 30s with Graves' hyperthyroidism. Sample: blood. The CDR3 DNA follows: TGTGCCAGCTCACCCTCTACAGGGTCCCCTAGCACAGATACGCAGTATTTT. Protein: CASSPSTGSPSTDTQYF.